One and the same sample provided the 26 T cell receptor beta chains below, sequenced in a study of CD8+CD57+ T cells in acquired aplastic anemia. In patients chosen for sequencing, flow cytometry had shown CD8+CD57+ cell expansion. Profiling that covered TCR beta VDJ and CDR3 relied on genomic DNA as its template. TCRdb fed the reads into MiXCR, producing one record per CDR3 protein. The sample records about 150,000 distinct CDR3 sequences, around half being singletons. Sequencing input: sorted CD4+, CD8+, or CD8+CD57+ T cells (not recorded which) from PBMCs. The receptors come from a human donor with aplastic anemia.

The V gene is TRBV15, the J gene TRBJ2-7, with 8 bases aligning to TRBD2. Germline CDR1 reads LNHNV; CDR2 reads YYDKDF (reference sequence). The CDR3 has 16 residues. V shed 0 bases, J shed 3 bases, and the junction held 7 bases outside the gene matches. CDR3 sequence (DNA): TGTGCCACCAGCAGAGAAGGTAGCGGGACCTACTACGAGCAGTACTTC. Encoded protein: CATSREGSGTYYEQYF.

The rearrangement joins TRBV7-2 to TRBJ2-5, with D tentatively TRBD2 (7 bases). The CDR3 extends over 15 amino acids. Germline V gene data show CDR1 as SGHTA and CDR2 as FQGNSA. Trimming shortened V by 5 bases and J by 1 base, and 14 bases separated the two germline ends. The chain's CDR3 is CASSLTGGTQETQYF. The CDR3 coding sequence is TGTGCCAGCAGCCTTACGGGGGGCACCCAAGAGACCCAGTACTTC.

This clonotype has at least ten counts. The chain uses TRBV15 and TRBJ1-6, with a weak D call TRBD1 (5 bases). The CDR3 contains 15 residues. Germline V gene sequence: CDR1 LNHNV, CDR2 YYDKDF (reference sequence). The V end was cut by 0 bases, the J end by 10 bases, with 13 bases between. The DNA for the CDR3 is TGTGCCACCAGCAGAGATGGTGGGGGTCTCTCACCCCTCCACTTT. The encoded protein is CATSRDGGGLSPLHF. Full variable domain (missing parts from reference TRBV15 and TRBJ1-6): DAMVIQNPRYQVTQFGKPVTLSCSQTLNHNVMYWYQQKSSQAPKLLFHYYDKDFNNEADTPDNFQSRRPNTSFCFLDIRSPGLGDTAMYLCATSRDGGGLSPLHFGNGTRLTVT.

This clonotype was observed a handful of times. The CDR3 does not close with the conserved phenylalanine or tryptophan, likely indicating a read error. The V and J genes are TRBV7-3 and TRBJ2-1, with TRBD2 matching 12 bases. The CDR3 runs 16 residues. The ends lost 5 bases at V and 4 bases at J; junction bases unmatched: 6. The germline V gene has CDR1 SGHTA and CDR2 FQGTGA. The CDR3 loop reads CASSPQTSGGYNEQFS. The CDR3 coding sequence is TGTGCCAGCAGCCCACAGACTAGCGGGGGTTACAATGAGCAGTTCTCC.

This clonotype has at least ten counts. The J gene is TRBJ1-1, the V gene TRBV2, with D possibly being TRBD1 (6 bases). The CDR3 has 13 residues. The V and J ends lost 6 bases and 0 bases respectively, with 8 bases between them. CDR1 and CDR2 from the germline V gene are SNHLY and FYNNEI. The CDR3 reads CASRAGVNTEAFF. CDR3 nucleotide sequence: TGTGCCAGCAGGGCAGGGGTGAACACTGAAGCTTTCTTT.

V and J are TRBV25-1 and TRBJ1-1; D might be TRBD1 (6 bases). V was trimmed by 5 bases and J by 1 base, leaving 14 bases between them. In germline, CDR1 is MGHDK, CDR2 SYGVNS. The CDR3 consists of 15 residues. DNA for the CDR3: TGTGCCAGCAGTCCGCCGGGACAAAGGAACACTGAAGCTTTCTTT. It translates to CASSPPGQRNTEAFF.

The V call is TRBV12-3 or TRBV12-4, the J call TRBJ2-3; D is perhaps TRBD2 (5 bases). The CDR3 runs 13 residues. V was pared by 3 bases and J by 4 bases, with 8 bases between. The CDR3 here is CASSFSGSDTQYF. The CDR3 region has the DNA TGTGCCAGCAGTTTTTCGGGGTCAGATACGCAGTATTTT.

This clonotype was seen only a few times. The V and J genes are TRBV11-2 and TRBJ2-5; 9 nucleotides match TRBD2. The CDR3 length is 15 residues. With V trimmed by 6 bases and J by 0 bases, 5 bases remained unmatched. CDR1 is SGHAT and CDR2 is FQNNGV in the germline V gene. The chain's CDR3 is CASRAGTSNQETQYF. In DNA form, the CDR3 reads TGTGCCAGCAGGGCCGGGACTAGCAACCAAGAGACCCAGTACTTC. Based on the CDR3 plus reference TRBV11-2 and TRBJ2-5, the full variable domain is EAGVAQSPRYKIIEKRQSVAFWCNPISGHATLYWYQQILGQGPKLLIQFQNNGVVDDSQLPKDRFSAERLKGVDSTLKIQPAKLEDSAVYLCASRAGTSNQETQYFGPGTRLLVL.

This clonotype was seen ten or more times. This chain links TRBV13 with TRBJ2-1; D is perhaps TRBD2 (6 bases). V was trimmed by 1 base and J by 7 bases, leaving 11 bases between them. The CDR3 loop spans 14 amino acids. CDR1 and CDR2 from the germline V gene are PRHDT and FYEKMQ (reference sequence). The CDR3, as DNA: TGTGCCAGCAGCTTAGTTGCGGGGTGGAATGAGCAGTTCTTC. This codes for CASSLVAGWNEQFF.

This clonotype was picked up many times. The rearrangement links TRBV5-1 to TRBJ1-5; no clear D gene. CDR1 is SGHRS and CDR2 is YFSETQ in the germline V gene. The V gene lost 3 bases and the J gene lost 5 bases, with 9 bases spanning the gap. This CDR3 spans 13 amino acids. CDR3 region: CASSSSPYQPQHF. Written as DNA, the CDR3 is TGCGCCAGCAGCTCTTCCCCCTATCAGCCCCAGCATTTT.

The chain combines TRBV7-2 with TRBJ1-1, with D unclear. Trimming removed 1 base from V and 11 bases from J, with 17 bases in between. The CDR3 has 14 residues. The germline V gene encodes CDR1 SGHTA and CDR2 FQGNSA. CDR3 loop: CASSLGREVREAFF. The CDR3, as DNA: TGTGCCAGCAGCTTAGGAAGGGAGGTGCGCGAGGCTTTCTTT.

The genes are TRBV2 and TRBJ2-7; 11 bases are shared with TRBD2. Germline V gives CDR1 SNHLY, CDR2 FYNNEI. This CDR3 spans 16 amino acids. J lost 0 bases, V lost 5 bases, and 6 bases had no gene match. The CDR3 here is CASSYGTSGRSYEQYF. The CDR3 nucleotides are TGTGCCAGCAGTTATGGGACTAGCGGACGCTCCTACGAGCAGTACTTC.

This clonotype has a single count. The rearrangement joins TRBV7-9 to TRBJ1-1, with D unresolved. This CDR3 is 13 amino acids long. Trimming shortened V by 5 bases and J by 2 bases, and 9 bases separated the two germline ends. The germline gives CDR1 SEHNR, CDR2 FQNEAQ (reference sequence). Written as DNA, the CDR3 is TGTGCCAGCAGCAATCAACAAAACACTGAAGCTTTCTTT. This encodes CASSNQQNTEAFF.

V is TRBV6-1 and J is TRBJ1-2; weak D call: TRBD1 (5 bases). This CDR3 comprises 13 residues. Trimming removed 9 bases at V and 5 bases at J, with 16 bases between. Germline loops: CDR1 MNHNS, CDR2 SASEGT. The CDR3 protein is CARLTVTMYGYTF. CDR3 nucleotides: TGTGCCAGGTTGACAGTGACAATGTATGGCTACACCTTC.

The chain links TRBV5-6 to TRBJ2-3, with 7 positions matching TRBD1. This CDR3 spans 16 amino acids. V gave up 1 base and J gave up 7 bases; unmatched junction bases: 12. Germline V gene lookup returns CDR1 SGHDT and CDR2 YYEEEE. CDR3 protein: CASSLSPTGIRHTQYF. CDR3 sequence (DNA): TGTGCCAGCAGCTTGTCGCCGACAGGGATTCGCCATACGCAGTATTTT. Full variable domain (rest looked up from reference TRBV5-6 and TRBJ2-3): DAGVTQSPTHLIKTRGQQVTLRCSPKSGHDTVSWYQQALGQGPQFIFQYYEEEERQRGNFPDRFSGHQFPNYSSELNVNALLLGDSALYLCASSLSPTGIRHTQYFGPGTRLTVL.

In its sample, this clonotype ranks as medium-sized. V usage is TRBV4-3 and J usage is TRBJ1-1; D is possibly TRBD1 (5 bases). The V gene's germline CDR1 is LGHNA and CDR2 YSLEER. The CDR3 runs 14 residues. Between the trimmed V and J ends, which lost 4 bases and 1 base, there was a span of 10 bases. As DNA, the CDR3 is TGCGCCAGCAGCCCGCGGGACTGGAACACTGAAGCTTTCTTT. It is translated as CASSPRDWNTEAFF.

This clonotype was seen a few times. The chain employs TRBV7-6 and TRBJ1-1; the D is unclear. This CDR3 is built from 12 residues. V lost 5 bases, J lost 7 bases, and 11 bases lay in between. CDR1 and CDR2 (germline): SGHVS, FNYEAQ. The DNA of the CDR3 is TGTGCCAGCAGCCCGGGGAGCAATGAAGCTTTCTTT. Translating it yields CASSPGSNEAFF.

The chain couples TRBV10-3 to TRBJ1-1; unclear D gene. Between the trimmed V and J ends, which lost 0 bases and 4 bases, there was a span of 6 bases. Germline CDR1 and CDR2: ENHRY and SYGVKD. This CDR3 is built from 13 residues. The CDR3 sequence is CAISESIGTEAFF. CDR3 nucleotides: TGTGCCATCAGTGAGTCCATCGGCACTGAAGCTTTCTTT.

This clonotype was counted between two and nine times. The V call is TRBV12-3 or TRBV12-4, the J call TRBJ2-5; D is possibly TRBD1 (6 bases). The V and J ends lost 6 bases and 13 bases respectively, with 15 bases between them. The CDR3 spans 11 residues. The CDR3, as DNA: TGTGCCAGCAGCGGGGACATGGTTCCGTACTTC. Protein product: CASSGDMVPYF.

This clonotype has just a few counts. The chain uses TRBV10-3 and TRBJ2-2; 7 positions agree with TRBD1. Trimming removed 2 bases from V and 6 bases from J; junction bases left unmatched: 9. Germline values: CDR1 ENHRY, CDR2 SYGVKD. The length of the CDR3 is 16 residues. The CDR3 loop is CAISETSTGNAGELFF. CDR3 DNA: TGTGCCATCAGTGAGACTTCGACAGGGAATGCCGGGGAGCTGTTTTTT.

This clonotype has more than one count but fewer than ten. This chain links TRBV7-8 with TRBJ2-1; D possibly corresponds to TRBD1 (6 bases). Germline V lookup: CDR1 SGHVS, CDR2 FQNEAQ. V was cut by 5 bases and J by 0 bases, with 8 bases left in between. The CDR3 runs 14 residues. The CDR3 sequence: CASSVDSSYNEQFF. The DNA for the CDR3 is TGTGCCAGCAGCGTGGACAGCTCCTACAATGAGCAGTTCTTC.

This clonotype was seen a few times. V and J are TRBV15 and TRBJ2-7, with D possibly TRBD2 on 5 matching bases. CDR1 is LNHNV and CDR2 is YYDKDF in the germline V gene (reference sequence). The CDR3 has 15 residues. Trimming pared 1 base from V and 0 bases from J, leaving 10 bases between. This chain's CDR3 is CATSRGGLASYEQYF. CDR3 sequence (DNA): TGTGCCACCAGCAGAGGAGGGTTGGCCTCCTACGAGCAGTACTTC.

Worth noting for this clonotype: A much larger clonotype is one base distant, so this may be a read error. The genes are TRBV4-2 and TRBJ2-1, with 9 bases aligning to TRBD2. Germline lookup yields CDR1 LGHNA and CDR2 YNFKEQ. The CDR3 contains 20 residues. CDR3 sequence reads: CASSRRAIASGESSCNEQFF. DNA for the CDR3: TGTGCCAGCAGCCGCCGCGCTATTGCTAGCGGGGAGAGCTCCTGCAATGAGCAGTTCTTC.

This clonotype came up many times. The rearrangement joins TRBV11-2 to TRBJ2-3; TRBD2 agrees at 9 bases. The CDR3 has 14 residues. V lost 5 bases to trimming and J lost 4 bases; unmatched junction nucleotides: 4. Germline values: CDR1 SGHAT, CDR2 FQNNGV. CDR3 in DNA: TGTGCCAGCAGCACCCGACTAGCGGCAGATACGCAGTATTTT. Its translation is CASSTRLAADTQYF.

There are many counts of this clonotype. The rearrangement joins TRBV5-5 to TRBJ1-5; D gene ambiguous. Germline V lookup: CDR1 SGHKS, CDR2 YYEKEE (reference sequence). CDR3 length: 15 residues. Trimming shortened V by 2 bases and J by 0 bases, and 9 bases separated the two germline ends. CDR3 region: CASSFRVFSNQPQHF. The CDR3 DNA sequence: TGTGCCAGCAGCTTTCGGGTTTTTAGCAATCAGCCCCAGCATTTT.

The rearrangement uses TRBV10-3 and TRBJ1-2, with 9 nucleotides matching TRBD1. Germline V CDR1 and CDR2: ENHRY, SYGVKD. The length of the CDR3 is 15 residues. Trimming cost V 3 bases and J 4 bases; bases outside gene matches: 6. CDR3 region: CAISDLTGGGYGYTF. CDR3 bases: TGTGCCATCAGTGACCTCACAGGGGGCGGCTATGGCTACACCTTC.